What follows are 23 T cell receptor beta chains derived from one specimen sequenced in a study of blood T cell repertoires in COVID-19. Sequencing used immunoSEQ multiplex PCR; TCRdb keeps in-frame clones, though not all of them. Of under 200,000 clones in the sample, 65% to 90% were seen once. The sample comprised peripheral blood. These receptors originate from a man aged 60 to 69 with acute or convalescent COVID-19.

Comment on this clone: Additional DNA sequences in this sample encode the identical CDR3. The chain is built from TRBV20-1 and TRBJ2-1; a weak D match, TRBD2 (5 bases). Per germline, CDR1 DFQATT and CDR2 SNEGSKA (reference sequence). Trimming left V 6 bases short and J 7 bases short, with 10 bases between. The CDR3 spans 11 residues. The CDR3 loop is CSASGGNEQFF. As DNA, the CDR3 is TGCAGTGCCTCCGGAGGTAATGAGCAGTTCTTC.

This rearrangement joins TRBV11-2 to TRBJ2-7; maybe TRBD1 (7 bases). The CDR3 totals 15 residues. CDR1 and CDR2 (germline): SGHAT, FQNNGV. V lost 4 bases and J 3 bases, leaving 16 bases between the germline ends. CDR3 DNA: TGTGCCAGCAGCTCGGCGGGACAGCCGAGCTACGAGCAGTACTTC. This sequence encodes CASSSAGQPSYEQYF.

The rearrangement uses TRBV5-1 and TRBJ1-1, with D hard to call. This CDR3 spans 11 amino acids. V lost 4 bases, J lost 8 bases, and 9 bases lay in between. CDR1 is SGHRS, CDR2 YFSETQ, per germline. The CDR3 DNA reads as TGCGCCAGCAGCCTCGCCGAGGAAGCTTTCTTT. Translated, it gives CASSLAEEAFF. The entire variable domain, with the rest obtained from reference TRBV5-1 and TRBJ1-1, is as follows: KAGVTQTPRYLIKTRGQQVTLSCSPISGHRSVSWYQQTPGQGLQFLFEYFSETQRNKGNFPGRFSGRQFSNSRSEMNVSTLELGDSALYLCASSLAEEAFFGQGTRLTVV.

This clone was counted only a few times. The chain links TRBV7-8 to TRBJ1-1; weak D call: TRBD1 (5 bases). There are 14 residues in the CDR3. The ends were cut back, 5 bases at V and 4 bases at J, with 14 bases in the middle. Looked up from germline, CDR1 is SGHVS and CDR2 is FQNEAQ. Written as DNA, the CDR3 is TGTGCCAGCAGCCCTCAGGGAAGTGGCACTGAAGCTTTCTTT. Its protein is CASSPQGSGTEAFF.

This chain joins TRBV24-1 and TRBJ2-3, with TRBD2 matching 7 bases. CDR3 length: 17 amino acids. V gave up 4 bases and J gave up 2 bases; unmatched junction bases: 11. Germline lookup yields CDR1 KGHDR and CDR2 SFDVKD. The DNA for the CDR3 is TGTGCCACCAGTGACCCCGGGGCTAGCGGATTCACAGATACGCAGTATTTT. Amino acids: CATSDPGASGFTDTQYF.

The chain joins TRBV19 to TRBJ1-1; TRBD1 matches at 7 bases. This CDR3 comprises 13 residues. With 5 bases clipped from V and 4 bases from J, the junction kept 4 bases outside the gene matches. Per the germline V gene, CDR1 is LNHDA and CDR2 is SQIVND (reference sequence). This chain's CDR3 is CASSLRQGTEAFF. The CDR3 bases are TGTGCCAGTAGTCTTCGACAGGGCACTGAAGCTTTCTTT.

V is TRBV28 and J is TRBJ1-4; D ambiguous. The CDR3 runs to 15 residues. CDR1 MDHEN and CDR2 SYDVKM come from the germline V gene. Trimming left V 5 bases short and J 1 base short, with 11 bases between. The CDR3, as DNA: TGTGCCAGCAGTGCCCCGCTAGAAACTAATGAAAAACTGTTTTTT. Protein: CASSAPLETNEKLFF.

The V and J genes are TRBV27 and TRBJ2-2; 9 nucleotides match TRBD2. The V segment lost 1 base and the J segment 1 base; nucleotides outside the gene matches: 10. The germline V gene has CDR1 MNHEY and CDR2 SMNVEV (reference sequence). This CDR3 has 19 residues. DNA for the CDR3: TGTGCCAGCAGTTTATTTTCTGTGCGGGAGGGCCGGAACACCGGGGAGCTGTTTTTT. It yields the protein CASSLFSVREGRNTGELFF.

The chain employs TRBV11-2 and TRBJ1-1; D is unclear. V lost 5 bases and J 8 bases, leaving 12 bases between the germline ends. The CDR3 totals 12 residues. Germline V CDR1 and CDR2: SGHAT, FQNNGV. Written as DNA, the CDR3 is TGTGCCAGCAGCCTCGTGAGGGCCGAAGCTTTCTTT. The encoded protein is CASSLVRAEAFF.

V and J are TRBV7-9 and TRBJ1-4, with a possible D match to TRBD1 (5 bases). The germline gives CDR1 SEHNR, CDR2 FQNEAQ (reference sequence). Trimming stripped 2 bases from V and 16 bases from J, with 14 bases between. The length of the CDR3 is 12 residues. The CDR3 spells CASSLQRGEAFF. For the CDR3, the DNA is TGTGCCAGCAGCTTACAAAGAGGGGAGGCGTTTTTT.

This clone appeared once. The sample carries other DNA sequences with the same CDR3. This chain links TRBV18 with TRBJ1-6, with 9 bases fitting TRBD1. J was trimmed by 6 bases and V by 2 bases; bases with no gene match: 2. Per germline, CDR1 KGHSH and CDR2 LQKENI. This CDR3 spans 15 amino acids. The CDR3 spells CASSPSGQGNSPLHF. CDR3 nucleotide sequence: TGTGCCAGCTCACCATCGGGACAGGGTAATTCACCCCTCCACTTT. Supplemented by reference TRBV18 and TRBJ1-6, the full variable domain reads NAGVMQNPRHLVRRRGQEARLRCSPMKGHSHVYWYRQLPEEGLKFMVYLQKENIIDESGMPKERFSAEFPKEGPSILRIQQVVRGDSAAYFCASSPSGQGNSPLHFGNGTRLTVT.

This clone was found a few times. This rearrangement joins TRBV24-1 to TRBJ2-3; 10 bases fit TRBD2. CDR1 and CDR2 from the germline V gene are KGHDR and SFDVKD. The CDR3 has 16 residues. The V gene end was trimmed by 4 bases and the J gene end by 4 bases; junction bases not matched to a gene: 7. DNA for the CDR3: TGTGCCACCAGTGAACCTAGCGGGAGCGGGGCAGATACGCAGTATTTT. Amino acid sequence: CATSEPSGSGADTQYF.

The chain couples TRBV7-9 to TRBJ1-1; maybe TRBD1 (5 bases). V gave up 6 bases and J gave up 2 bases, with 13 bases separating them. Germline-derived CDR1 and CDR2 are SEHNR and FQNEAQ (reference sequence). This CDR3 spans 14 amino acids. DNA of the CDR3: TGTGCCAGCAGGTGGGGCAGCCTTAACACTGAAGCTTTCTTT. Amino acid sequence: CASRWGSLNTEAFF.

The rearrangement uses TRBV24-1 and TRBJ2-3; no clear D. Germline values: CDR1 KGHDR, CDR2 SFDVKD. Trimming took off 7 bases at V and 4 bases at J, with 14 bases between the two ends. The CDR3 contains 14 residues. CDR3 sequence (DNA): TGTGCCACCAGGGCCACCAACCGGGCAGATACGCAGTATTTT. Translating gives CATRATNRADTQYF.

J is TRBJ1-2 and V is TRBV3-1 (or the pseudogene TRBV3-2), with unresolved D. V lost 2 bases and J 3 bases, leaving 10 bases between the germline ends. The CDR3 has 14 amino acids. Germline V gene lookup returns CDR1 LGHDT and CDR2 YNNKEL (reference sequence). CDR3 sequence reads: CASSQIPDYYGYTF. CDR3 sequence (DNA): TGTGCCAGCAGCCAAATTCCAGATTACTATGGCTACACCTTC.

The J gene is TRBJ2-7, the V gene TRBV7-9, with D hard to call. Germline V gene lookup returns CDR1 SEHNR and CDR2 FQNEAQ (reference sequence). This CDR3 spans 15 amino acids. V was trimmed by 5 bases and J by 2 bases, leaving 16 bases between them. CDR3 region: CASSRDSTQTYEQYF. The CDR3 DNA reads as TGTGCCAGCAGCCGCGATTCGACTCAGACCTACGAGCAGTACTTC.

The J gene is TRBJ2-3, the V gene TRBV6-2 or TRBV6-3; possible D gene TRBD1, 5 bases. CDR3 length: 15 amino acids. CDR1 is MNHEY, CDR2 SVGEGT, per germline. The V end was cut by 2 bases, the J end by 2 bases, with 11 bases between. The CDR3 nucleotides are TGTGCCAGCAGTTACGGGGCAGACCTCACAGATACGCAGTATTTT. It encodes CASSYGADLTDTQYF.

This clone was recorded only once. The genes are TRBV5-1 and TRBJ2-7, with 10 bases aligning to TRBD2. The CDR3 is 15 amino acids. Trimming cost V 4 bases and J 4 bases; bases outside gene matches: 8. Germline values: CDR1 SGHRS, CDR2 YFSETQ. CDR3 region: CASSPGLAGEYEQYF. The DNA for the CDR3 is TGCGCCAGCAGCCCCGGTCTAGCGGGAGAATACGAGCAGTACTTC.

The V call is TRBV18, the J call TRBJ2-1, with 8 bases that match TRBD2. V shed 5 bases, J shed 3 bases, and the junction held 9 bases outside the gene matches. The CDR3 totals 16 residues. Germline lookup yields CDR1 KGHSH and CDR2 LQKENI. The CDR3 sequence is CASSAQLAAGYNEQFF. DNA for the CDR3: TGTGCCAGCTCAGCCCAACTAGCGGCGGGCTACAATGAGCAGTTCTTC. Full variable domain (missing parts from reference TRBV18 and TRBJ2-1): NAGVMQNPRHLVRRRGQEARLRCSPMKGHSHVYWYRQLPEEGLKFMVYLQKENIIDESGMPKERFSAEFPKEGPSILRIQQVVRGDSAAYFCASSAQLAAGYNEQFFGPGTRLTVL.

This chain links TRBV28 with TRBJ2-1; 8 bases fit TRBD1. Losses at the gene ends were 3 bases for V and 9 bases for J; bases not matched to a gene: 4. This CDR3 contains 13 residues. Germline values: CDR1 MDHEN, CDR2 SYDVKM. The CDR3 DNA reads as TGTGCCAGCAGTTTCCCAGGGGGCGGTGAGCAGTTCTTC. Its protein product is CASSFPGGGEQFF. Supplemented by reference TRBV28 and TRBJ2-1, the full variable domain reads DVKVTQSSRYLVKRTGEKVFLECVQDMDHENMFWYRQDPGLGLRLIYFSYDVKMKEKGDIPEGYSVSREKKERFSLILESASTNQTSMYLCASSFPGGGEQFFGPGTRLTVL.

The V gene is TRBV5-4, the J gene TRBJ2-3, with TRBD2 identical over 12 bases. J gave up 4 bases and V 4 bases, and 7 bases lay outside the gene matches. The CDR3 covers 16 residues. Germline V gene data show CDR1 as SGHNT and CDR2 as YYREEE (reference sequence). The CDR3 DNA is TGTGCCAGCAGCACGAGACTAGCGGGGGACTCAGATACGCAGTATTTT. Translation gives CASSTRLAGDSDTQYF. Complete variable domain (other parts from reference TRBV5-4 and TRBJ2-3): ETGVTQSPTHLIKTRGQQVTLRCSSQSGHNTVSWYQQALGQGPQFIFQYYREEENGRGNFPPRFSGLQFPNYSSELNVNALELDDSALYLCASSTRLAGDSDTQYFGPGTRLTVL.

This chain uses TRBV28 with TRBJ2-3; TRBD1 is a possible D gene (5 bases). Germline lookup yields CDR1 MDHEN and CDR2 SYDVKM. The V gene lost 4 bases and the J gene lost 5 bases, with 13 bases spanning the gap. The CDR3 sequence is 14 residues long. The CDR3 is CASSYRQRIDTQYF. The CDR3 nucleotides are TGTGCCAGCAGTTACAGACAGAGAATAGATACGCAGTATTTT.

This rearrangement joins TRBV2 to TRBJ2-3; no definite D call. V was clipped by 7 bases and J by 7 bases, with 9 bases between them. The V gene's germline CDR1 is SNHLY and CDR2 FYNNEI. The CDR3 consists of 11 residues. The CDR3 sequence is CASTYVNTQYF. In DNA, the CDR3 is TGTGCCAGCACCTATGTGAATACGCAGTATTTT.